The sequence of this T cell receptor (beta chain) was determined in a study of cytomegalovirus exposure and HLA in healthy donors. The PCR used 60 Vbeta and 13 Jbeta primers. Sequenced by immunoSEQ multiplex PCR; TCRdb stores in-frame clones only, minus some. The repertoire holds around 110,000 clones, with roughly four fifths as singletons. CDR1 is MNHEY and CDR2 is SVGAGI in the germline V gene. The CDR3 is 16 amino acids. With V trimmed by 4 bases and J by 2 bases, 9 bases remained unmatched. Specimen: PBMCs. The TCR was taken from a man aged 55 to 70 in good health and CMV-seronegative. V usage is TRBV6-5 and J usage is TRBJ1-1; TRBD1 matches at 8 bases. CDR3 DNA: TGTGCCAGCAGTTCCGGACAGGGCCGCGGAAACACTGAAGCTTTCTTT. Translating gives CASSSGQGRGNTEAFF.